This T cell receptor beta chain was observed in a study of human thymus T cells. The protocol was immunoSEQ multiplex PCR, while the TCRdb copy is restricted to in-frame clones and leaves out a portion. The table records tens of thousands of clones, roughly 94% of them present only once. The sample donors, healthy Finnish infants, were having corrective surgery for congenital heart defects. Half of the eight donors gave about 0.45-1 mL blood during surgery. No fixed cell number was used; all available blood leukocytes supplied DNA. CDR3 size: 16 residues. Germline loops: CDR1 MDHEN, CDR2 SYDVKM. With V trimmed by 6 bases and J by 5 bases, 12 bases remained unmatched.

The V and J genes are TRBV28 and TRBJ1-2, with 10 bases aligning to TRBD1. The receptor's source is a boy in the first two years of life with a congenital heart defect but otherwise immunologically healthy. Sequences were obtained from blood. The CDR3 loop reads CASSGPGTGVRYGYTF. DNA of the CDR3: TGTGCCAGCAGCGGCCCCGGGACAGGGGTGAGGTATGGCTACACCTTC.